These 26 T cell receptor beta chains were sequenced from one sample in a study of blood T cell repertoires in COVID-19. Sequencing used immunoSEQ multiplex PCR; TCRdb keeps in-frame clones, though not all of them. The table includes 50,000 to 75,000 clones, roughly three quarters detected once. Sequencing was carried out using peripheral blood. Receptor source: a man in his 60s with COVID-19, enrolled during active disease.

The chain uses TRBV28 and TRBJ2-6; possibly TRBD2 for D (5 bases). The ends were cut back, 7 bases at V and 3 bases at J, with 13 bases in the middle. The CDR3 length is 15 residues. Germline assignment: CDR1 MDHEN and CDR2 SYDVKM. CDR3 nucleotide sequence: TGTGCCAGCAACGAAAGTGGGAGTGGGGCCAACGTCCTGACTTTC. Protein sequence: CASNESGSGANVLTF.

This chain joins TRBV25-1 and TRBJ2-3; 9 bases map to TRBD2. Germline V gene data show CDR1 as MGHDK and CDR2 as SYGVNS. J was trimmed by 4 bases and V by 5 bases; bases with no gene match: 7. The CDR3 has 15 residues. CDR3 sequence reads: CASSRAGGHPDTQYF. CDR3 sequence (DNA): TGTGCCAGCAGTAGAGCGGGAGGACACCCAGATACGCAGTATTTT.

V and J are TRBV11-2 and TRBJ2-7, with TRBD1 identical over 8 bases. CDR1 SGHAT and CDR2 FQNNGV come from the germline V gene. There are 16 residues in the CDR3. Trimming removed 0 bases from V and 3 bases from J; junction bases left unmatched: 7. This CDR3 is CASSLDVGQGNYEQYF. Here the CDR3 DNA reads TGTGCCAGCAGCTTAGATGTAGGACAGGGCAACTACGAGCAGTACTTC.

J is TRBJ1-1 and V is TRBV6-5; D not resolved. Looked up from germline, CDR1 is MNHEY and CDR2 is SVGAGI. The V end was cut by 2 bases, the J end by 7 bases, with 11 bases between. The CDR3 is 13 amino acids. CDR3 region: CASSYKDGLEAFF. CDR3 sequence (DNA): TGTGCCAGCAGTTACAAGGACGGACTTGAAGCTTTCTTT.

In nucleotides, the CDR3 is TGTGCCAGCAGTTTTCCATATGGCTACACCTTC. This sequence encodes CASSFPYGYTF. This sequence joins TRBV28 and TRBJ1-2; D not resolved. Per germline, CDR1 MDHEN and CDR2 SYDVKM. The CDR3 is 11 residues long. Trimming took off 3 bases at V and 5 bases at J, with 4 bases between the two ends.

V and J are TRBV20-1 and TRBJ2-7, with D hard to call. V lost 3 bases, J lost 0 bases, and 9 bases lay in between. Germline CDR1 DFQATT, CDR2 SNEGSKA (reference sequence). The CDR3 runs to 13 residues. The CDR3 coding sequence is TGCAGTGCTAGTGTCCCTCTCTCCTACGAGCAGTACTTC. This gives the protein CSASVPLSYEQYF.

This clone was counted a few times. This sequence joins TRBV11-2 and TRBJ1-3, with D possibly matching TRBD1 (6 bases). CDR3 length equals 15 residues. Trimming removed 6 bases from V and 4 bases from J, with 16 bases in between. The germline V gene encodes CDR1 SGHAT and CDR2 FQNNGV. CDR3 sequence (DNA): TGTGCCAGCAGTCGCCTCAGGGGAAAAGGAAACACCATATATTTT. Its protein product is CASSRLRGKGNTIYF.

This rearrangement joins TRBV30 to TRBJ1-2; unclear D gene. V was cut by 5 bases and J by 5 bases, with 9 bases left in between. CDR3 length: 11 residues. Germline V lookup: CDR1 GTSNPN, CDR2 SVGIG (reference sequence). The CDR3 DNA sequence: TGTGCCTGGTCTAACAGATATGGCTACACCTTC. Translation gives CAWSNRYGYTF.

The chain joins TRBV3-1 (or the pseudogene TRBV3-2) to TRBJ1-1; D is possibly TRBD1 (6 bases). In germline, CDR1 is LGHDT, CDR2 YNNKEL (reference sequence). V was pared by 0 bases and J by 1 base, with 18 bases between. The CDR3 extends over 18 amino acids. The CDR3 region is CASSQDPGGASGNTEAFF. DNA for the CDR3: TGTGCCAGCAGCCAAGACCCGGGGGGGGCCTCAGGGAACACTGAAGCTTTCTTT.

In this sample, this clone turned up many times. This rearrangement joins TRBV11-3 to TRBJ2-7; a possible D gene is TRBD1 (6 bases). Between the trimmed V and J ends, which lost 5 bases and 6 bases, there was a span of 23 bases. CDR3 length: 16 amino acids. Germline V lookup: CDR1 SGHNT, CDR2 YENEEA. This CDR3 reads CASSPREAGPGVEQYF. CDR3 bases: TGTGCCAGCAGCCCCCGAGAGGCGGGCCCAGGGGTCGAGCAGTACTTC.

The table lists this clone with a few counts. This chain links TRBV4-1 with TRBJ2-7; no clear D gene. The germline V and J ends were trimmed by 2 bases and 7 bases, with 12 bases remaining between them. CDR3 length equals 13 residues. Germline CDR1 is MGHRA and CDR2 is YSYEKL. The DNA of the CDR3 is TGCGCCAGCAGCCAATTCCTGGAGAGGGAGCAGTACTTC. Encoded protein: CASSQFLEREQYF.

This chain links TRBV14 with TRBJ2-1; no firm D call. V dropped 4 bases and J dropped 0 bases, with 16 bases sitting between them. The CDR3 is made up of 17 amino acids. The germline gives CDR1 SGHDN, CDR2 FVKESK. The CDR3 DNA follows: TGTGCCAGCAGCCGAATGGAAGGAGCTGGCTCCTACAATGAGCAGTTCTTC. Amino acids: CASSRMEGAGSYNEQFF.

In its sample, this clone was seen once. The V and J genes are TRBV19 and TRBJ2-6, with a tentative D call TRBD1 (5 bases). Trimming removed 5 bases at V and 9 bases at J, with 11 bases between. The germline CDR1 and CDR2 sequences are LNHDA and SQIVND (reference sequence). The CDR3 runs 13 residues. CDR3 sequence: CASSFRQINVLTF. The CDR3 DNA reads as TGTGCCAGTAGTTTCAGACAGATCAACGTCCTGACTTTC.

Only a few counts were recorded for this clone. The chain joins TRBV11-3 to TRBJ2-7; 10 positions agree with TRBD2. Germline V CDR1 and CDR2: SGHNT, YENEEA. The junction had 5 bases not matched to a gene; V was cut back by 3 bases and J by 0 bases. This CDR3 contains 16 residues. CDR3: CASSFQGTSASYEQYF. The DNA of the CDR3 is TGTGCCAGCAGCTTCCAAGGGACTAGCGCCTCCTACGAGCAGTACTTC.

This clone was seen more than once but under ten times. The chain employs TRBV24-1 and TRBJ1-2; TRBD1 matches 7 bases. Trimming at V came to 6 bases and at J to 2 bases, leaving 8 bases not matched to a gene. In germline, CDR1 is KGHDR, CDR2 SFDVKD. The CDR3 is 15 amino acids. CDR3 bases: TGTGCCACCAGTTCTGGACAGGTCGGGAACTATGGCTACACCTTC. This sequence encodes CATSSGQVGNYGYTF.

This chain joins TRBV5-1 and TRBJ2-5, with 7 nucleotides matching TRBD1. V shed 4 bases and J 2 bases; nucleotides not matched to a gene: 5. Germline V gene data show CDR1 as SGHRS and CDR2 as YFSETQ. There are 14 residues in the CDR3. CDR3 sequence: CASSDDREQETQYF. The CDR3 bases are TGCGCCAGCAGCGACGACAGGGAACAAGAGACCCAGTACTTC.

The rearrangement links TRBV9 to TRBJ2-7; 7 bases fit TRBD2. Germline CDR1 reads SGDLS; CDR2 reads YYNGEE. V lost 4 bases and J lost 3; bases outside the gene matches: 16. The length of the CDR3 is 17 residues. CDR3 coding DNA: TGTGCCAGCAGCCACACCGACCTTCAGACTAGCAGCTACGAGCAGTACTTC. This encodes CASSHTDLQTSSYEQYF.

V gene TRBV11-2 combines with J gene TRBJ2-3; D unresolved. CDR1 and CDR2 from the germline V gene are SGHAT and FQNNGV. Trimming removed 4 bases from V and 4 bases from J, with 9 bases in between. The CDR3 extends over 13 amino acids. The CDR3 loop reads CASSSNLADTQYF. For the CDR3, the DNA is TGTGCCAGCAGCTCAAACTTGGCAGATACGCAGTATTTT. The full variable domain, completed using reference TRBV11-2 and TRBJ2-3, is EAGVAQSPRYKIIEKRQSVAFWCNPISGHATLYWYQQILGQGPKLLIQFQNNGVVDDSQLPKDRFSAERLKGVDSTLKIQPAKLEDSAVYLCASSSNLADTQYFGPGTRLTVL.

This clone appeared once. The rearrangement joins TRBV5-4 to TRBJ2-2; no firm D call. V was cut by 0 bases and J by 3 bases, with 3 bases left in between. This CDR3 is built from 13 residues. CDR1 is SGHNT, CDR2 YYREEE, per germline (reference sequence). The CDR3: CASSLADTGELFF. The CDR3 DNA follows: TGTGCCAGCAGCTTGGCGGACACCGGGGAGCTGTTTTTT.

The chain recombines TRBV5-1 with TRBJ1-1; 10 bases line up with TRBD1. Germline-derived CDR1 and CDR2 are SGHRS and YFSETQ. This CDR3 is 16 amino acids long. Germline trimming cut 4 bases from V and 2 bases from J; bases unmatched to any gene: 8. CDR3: CASSRGPTGGNTEAFF. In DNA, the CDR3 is TGCGCCAGCAGCCGCGGCCCGACAGGGGGCAACACTGAAGCTTTCTTT. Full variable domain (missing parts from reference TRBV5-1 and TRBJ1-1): KAGVTQTPRYLIKTRGQQVTLSCSPISGHRSVSWYQQTPGQGLQFLFEYFSETQRNKGNFPGRFSGRQFSNSRSEMNVSTLELGDSALYLCASSRGPTGGNTEAFFGQGTRLTVV.

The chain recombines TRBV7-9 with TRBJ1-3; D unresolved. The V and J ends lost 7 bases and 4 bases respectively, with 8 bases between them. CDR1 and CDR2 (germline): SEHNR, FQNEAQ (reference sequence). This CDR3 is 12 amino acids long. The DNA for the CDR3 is TGTGCCAGCATCCAGGAAGGAAACACCATATATTTT. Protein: CASIQEGNTIYF.

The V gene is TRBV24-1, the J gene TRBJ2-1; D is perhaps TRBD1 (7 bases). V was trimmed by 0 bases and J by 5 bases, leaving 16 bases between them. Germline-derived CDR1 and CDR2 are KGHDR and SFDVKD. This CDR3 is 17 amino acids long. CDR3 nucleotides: TGTGCCACCAGTGATTTGTCGCGGGACAGTCAAAACAATGAGCAGTTCTTC. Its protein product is CATSDLSRDSQNNEQFF.

DNA for the CDR3: TGCAGTGCTAGTAGCGGGGGGTCCCAAGAGACCCAGTACTTC. This translates into CSASSGGSQETQYF. This chain joins TRBV20-1 and TRBJ2-5; 10 bases are shared with TRBD2. With V trimmed by 3 bases and J by 1 base, 2 bases remained unmatched. The germline gives CDR1 DFQATT, CDR2 SNEGSKA (reference sequence). This CDR3 contains 14 residues.

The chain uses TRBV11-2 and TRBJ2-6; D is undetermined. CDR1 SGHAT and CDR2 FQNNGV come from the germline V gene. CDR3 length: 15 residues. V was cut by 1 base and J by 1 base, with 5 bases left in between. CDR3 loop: CASSLGASGANVLTF. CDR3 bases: TGTGCCAGCAGCTTAGGGGCTTCTGGGGCCAACGTCCTGACTTTC.

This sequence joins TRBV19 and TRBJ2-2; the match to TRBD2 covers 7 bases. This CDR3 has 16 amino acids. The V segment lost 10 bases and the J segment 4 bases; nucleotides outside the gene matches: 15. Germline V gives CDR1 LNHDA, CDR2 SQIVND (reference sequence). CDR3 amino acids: CATNVEGGPFTGELFF. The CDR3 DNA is TGTGCCACCAACGTCGAGGGAGGGCCGTTCACCGGGGAGCTGTTTTTT.

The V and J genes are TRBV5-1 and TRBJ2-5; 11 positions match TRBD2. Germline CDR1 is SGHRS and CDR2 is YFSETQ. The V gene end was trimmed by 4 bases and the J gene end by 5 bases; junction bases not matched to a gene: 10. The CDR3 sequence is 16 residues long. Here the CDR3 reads CASSTTSGGSGETQYF. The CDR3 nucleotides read TGCGCCAGCAGCACAACTAGCGGGGGCTCAGGGGAGACCCAGTACTTC.